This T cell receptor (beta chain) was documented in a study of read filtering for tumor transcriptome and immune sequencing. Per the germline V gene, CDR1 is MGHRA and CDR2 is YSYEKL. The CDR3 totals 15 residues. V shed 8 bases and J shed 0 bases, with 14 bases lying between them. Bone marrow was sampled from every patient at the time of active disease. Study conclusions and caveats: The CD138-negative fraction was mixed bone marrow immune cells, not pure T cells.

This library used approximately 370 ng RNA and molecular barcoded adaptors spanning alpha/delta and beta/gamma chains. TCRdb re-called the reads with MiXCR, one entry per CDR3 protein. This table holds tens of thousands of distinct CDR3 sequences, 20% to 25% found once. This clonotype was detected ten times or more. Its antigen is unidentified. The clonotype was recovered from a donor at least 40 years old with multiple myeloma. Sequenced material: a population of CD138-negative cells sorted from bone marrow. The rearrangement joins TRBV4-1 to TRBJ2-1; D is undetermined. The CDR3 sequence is CASGPQVRSYNEQFF. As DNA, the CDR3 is TGCGCCAGCGGGCCGCAGGTGCGCTCCTACAATGAGCAGTTCTTC.